A single sample is the source of the 17 T cell receptor beta chains below, sequenced in a study of blood T cell repertoires in COVID-19. Clones were sequenced by immunoSEQ multiplex PCR, and TCRdb holds only the in-frame ones, with some missing. The sample has more than 55,000 clones, under 85% seen once. Sequenced sample: peripheral blood. These receptors were obtained from a woman between 50 and 59 years old with active or convalescent COVID-19.

J is TRBJ2-1 and V is TRBV9; 8 nucleotides agree with TRBD1. The CDR3 loop spans 15 amino acids. V gave up 1 base and J gave up 4 bases; unmatched junction bases: 4. Per the germline V gene, CDR1 is SGDLS and CDR2 is YYNGEE. The CDR3 DNA reads as TGTGCCAGCAGCGTATCGGGACAGGAATACAATGAGCAGTTCTTC. Residues: CASSVSGQEYNEQFF.

V gene TRBV5-1 combines with J gene TRBJ1-2, with 8 bases lining up with TRBD1. The CDR3 has 15 residues. Trimming removed 7 bases from V and 4 bases from J; junction bases left unmatched: 12. Germline V gene lookup returns CDR1 SGHRS and CDR2 YFSETQ. The CDR3 DNA sequence: TGCGCCAGCGGCACCGGACAGGGAGGTATCTATGGCTACACCTTC. Its translation: CASGTGQGGIYGYTF.

This clone was seen only a few times. This chain links TRBV5-1 with TRBJ2-7; unclear D gene. CDR3 size: 13 residues. V lost 0 bases and J lost 4, with 8 bases in between. Germline assignment: CDR1 SGHRS and CDR2 YFSETQ. CDR3 sequence (DNA): TGCGCCAGCAGCTTGGGCTCCTATTACGAGCAGTACTTC. Protein: CASSLGSYYEQYF.

This sequence joins TRBV12-3 or TRBV12-4 and TRBJ2-5; possible D gene TRBD2, 5 bases. Trimming took off 6 bases at V and 5 bases at J, with 13 bases between the two ends. CDR3 length: 13 amino acids. The CDR3 loop reads CASSPHTGETQYF. CDR3 sequence (DNA): TGTGCCAGCAGCCCACACACGGGGGAGACCCAGTACTTC.

The J gene is TRBJ2-3, the V gene TRBV5-6; D is perhaps TRBD1 (6 bases). Germline V gives CDR1 SGHDT, CDR2 YYEEEE. The CDR3 covers 17 residues. V was shortened by 4 bases and J by 0 bases, with 18 bases between the two germline ends. The CDR3 nucleotides are TGTGCCAGCAGCAAGACGACAGGTAGACCTAGCACAGATACGCAGTATTTT. Amino acids: CASSKTTGRPSTDTQYF. Together with reference TRBV5-6 and TRBJ2-3, the CDR3 gives the full variable domain: DAGVTQSPTHLIKTRGQQVTLRCSPKSGHDTVSWYQQALGQGPQFIFQYYEEEERQRGNFPDRFSGHQFPNYSSELNVNALLLGDSALYLCASSKTTGRPSTDTQYFGPGTRLTVL.

The chain uses TRBV12-3 or TRBV12-4 and TRBJ2-1; 8 positions agree with TRBD2. This CDR3 has 13 amino acids. The trim removed 6 bases at V and 12 bases at J, leaving 10 bases unmatched. Here the CDR3 DNA reads TGTGCCAGCAGCCCGGGACTAGGAAAGGGGCAGTTCTTC. Its protein product is CASSPGLGKGQFF.

Of note for this clone: The same CDR3 can be traced to other DNA sequences in this sample. The V and J genes are TRBV24-1 and TRBJ2-2, with TRBD1 identical over 9 bases. The V segment lost 3 bases and the J segment 5 bases; nucleotides outside the gene matches: 6. This CDR3 is built from 16 residues. CDR1 is KGHDR and CDR2 is SFDVKD in the germline V gene. The chain's CDR3 is CATSDPGQGTTGELFF. The CDR3 DNA sequence: TGTGCCACCAGTGATCCGGGACAGGGAACTACCGGGGAGCTGTTTTTT.

The rearrangement links TRBV4-3 to TRBJ1-2, with TRBD1 as a possible D gene (6 bases). The CDR3 has 16 amino acids. V shed 0 bases and J shed 1 base, with 12 bases lying between them. CDR1 is LGHNA, CDR2 YSLEER, per germline. CDR3 protein: CASSQDGSGVNYGYTF. The CDR3 DNA is TGCGCCAGCAGCCAAGACGGTTCAGGGGTTAACTATGGCTACACCTTC.

The CDR3 protein is CASPPAGTGFSDTQYF. CDR3 DNA sequence: TGTGCCAGCCCTCCCGCCGGGACAGGGTTTTCAGATACGCAGTATTTT. The chain combines TRBV6-6 with TRBJ2-3; 9 bases map to TRBD1. There are 16 residues in the CDR3. Germline assignment: CDR1 MNHNY and CDR2 SVGAGI (reference sequence). V shed 8 bases, J shed 4 bases, and the junction held 13 bases outside the gene matches.

Written as DNA, the CDR3 is TGTGCCAGCAGCTTGGAGGCGAGACAGGGGGCGCTGGGCTACACCTTC. It encodes CASSLEARQGALGYTF. The chain couples TRBV5-5 to TRBJ1-2, with TRBD1 identical over 10 bases. Germline V gene lookup returns CDR1 SGHKS and CDR2 YYEKEE (reference sequence). V was clipped by 0 bases and J by 8 bases; unmatched bases: 10. The CDR3 is 16 amino acids.

The chain combines TRBV9 with TRBJ2-2; D remains ambiguous. Trimming left V 3 bases short and J 7 bases short, with 4 bases between. This CDR3 comprises 11 residues. Germline CDR1 SGDLS, CDR2 YYNGEE. The CDR3 DNA follows: TGTGCCAGCAGCGCCGTCGGGGAGCTGTTTTTT. Translating it yields CASSAVGELFF.

The chain joins TRBV12-5 to TRBJ2-1; D not certain. This CDR3 region has 14 residues. Germline V gene data show CDR1 as LGHNT and CDR2 as FRNRAP. Trimming cost V 5 bases and J 1 base, with 9 bases left between them. The CDR3, as DNA: TGTGCTAGTGGTCCGCAAACTTCCTACAATGAGCAGTTCTTC. Translation gives CASGPQTSYNEQFF.

This clone was counted only a few times. This chain links TRBV5-4 with TRBJ1-2; D is unresolved. CDR1 and CDR2 (germline): SGHNT, YYREEE (reference sequence). The germline V and J ends were trimmed by 1 base and 4 bases, with 8 bases remaining between them. CDR3 size: 13 residues. CDR3 region: CASSLNEGYGYTF. CDR3 nucleotide sequence: TGTGCCAGCAGCTTGAACGAGGGCTATGGCTACACCTTC.

V usage is TRBV27 and J usage is TRBJ2-3; TRBD2 matches at 11 bases. The CDR3 runs to 16 residues. V lost 3 bases, J lost 3 bases, and 5 bases stayed unmatched. From germline, CDR1 is MNHEY and CDR2 SMNVEV (reference sequence). As DNA, the CDR3 is TGTGCCAGCAGTTTTACTAGCGGGAGCCCTACAGATACGCAGTATTTT. As protein: CASSFTSGSPTDTQYF.

In this sample, this clone turned up once. V usage is TRBV7-9 and J usage is TRBJ2-7, with D perhaps matching TRBD1 (6 bases). Germline values: CDR1 SEHNR, CDR2 FQNEAQ (reference sequence). CDR3 length: 14 residues. The V gene lost 0 bases and the J gene lost 5 bases, with 11 bases spanning the gap. The CDR3 is CASSLANRAHEQYF. The CDR3 nucleotides are TGTGCCAGCAGCTTAGCCAACAGGGCCCACGAGCAGTACTTC.

V usage is TRBV19 and J usage is TRBJ2-2; 7 bases agree with TRBD1. The CDR3 covers 15 residues. Germline assignment: CDR1 LNHDA and CDR2 SQIVND (reference sequence). The V segment lost 6 bases and the J segment 5 bases; nucleotides outside the gene matches: 9. The CDR3 loop is CASSNPTQGTGELFF. DNA of the CDR3: TGTGCCAGTAGCAACCCGACACAGGGGACCGGGGAGCTGTTTTTT.

The rearrangement uses TRBV19 and TRBJ1-6; 9 positions match TRBD1. CDR3 size: 17 residues. J gave up 3 bases and V 7 bases, and 10 bases lay outside the gene matches. Germline V lookup: CDR1 LNHDA, CDR2 SQIVND (reference sequence). The DNA of the CDR3 is TGTGCCAGTACCCCCGGGACAGGGAATCTCTATAATTCACCCCTCCACTTT. Translating gives CASTPGTGNLYNSPLHF.